This TCR beta chain was identified in a study of T cell responses to AZD1222 COVID-19 vaccine. The germline gives CDR1 MNHEY, CDR2 SMNVEV (reference sequence). Trimming took off 5 bases at V and 2 bases at J, with 9 bases between the two ends. CDR3 length: 13 residues. Measured with immunoSEQ multiplex PCR; TCRdb has only the in-frame clones, and not every one. The sample holds more than 85,000 clones, 88% seen once. This chain joins TRBV27 and TRBJ1-1, with D perhaps matching TRBD1 (5 bases). The sequenced sample was peripheral blood, obtained on day 0 of AZD1222 vaccination. This clonotype was obtained from an adult in good health. This CDR3 reads CASSPGGNTEAFF. CDR3 DNA sequence: TGTGCCAGCAGTCCGGGGGGAAACACTGAAGCTTTCTTT.